Presented here are 9 T cell receptor beta chains from one specimen sequenced in a study of blood T cell repertoires in COVID-19. TCRdb keeps only in-frame clones here, not all; method: immunoSEQ multiplex PCR. There are hundreds of thousands of clones in the sample; 88% occur only once, and roughly 10% lies in the top ten. The sample was peripheral blood. The receptors stem from a woman between 65 and 79 years old with COVID-19, enrolled during active disease.

CDR3 sequence reads: CASSLALAGGNEQFF. The CDR3 DNA reads TGTGCCAGCAGCTTAGCGCTAGCGGGAGGTAATGAGCAGTTCTTC. The chain recombines TRBV7-9 with TRBJ2-1; TRBD2 matches at 11 bases. Trimming at V came to 0 bases and at J to 7 bases, leaving 2 bases not matched to a gene. This CDR3 region has 15 residues. The germline V gene encodes CDR1 SEHNR and CDR2 FQNEAQ (reference sequence).

V and J are TRBV6-1 and TRBJ2-6; no clear D. This CDR3 is built from 16 residues. V lost 2 bases and J lost 2, with 10 bases in between. The germline V gene has CDR1 MNHNS and CDR2 SASEGT. CDR3 DNA: TGTGCCAGCAGTGAATATACGGTGGCTGGGGCCAACGTCCTGACTTTC. Its protein is CASSEYTVAGANVLTF.

The chain recombines TRBV10-3 with TRBJ1-2, with TRBD1 identical over 7 bases. This CDR3 has 13 residues. Losses at the gene ends were 4 bases for V and 2 bases for J; bases not matched to a gene: 1. CDR1 and CDR2 from the germline V gene are ENHRY and SYGVKD. As DNA, the CDR3 is TGTGCCATCAGTGGACAGGGAAACTATGGCTACACCTTC. The encoded protein is CAISGQGNYGYTF.

This sequence joins TRBV7-6 and TRBJ2-2; TRBD2 aligns across 7 bases. The CDR3 has 15 residues. Germline-derived CDR1 and CDR2 are SGHVS and FNYEAQ. The ends lost 4 bases at V and 0 bases at J; junction bases unmatched: 2. The DNA of the CDR3 is TGTGCCAGCAGCTCAGGACTAGCGAACACCGGGGAGCTGTTTTTT. Translated, it gives CASSSGLANTGELFF. Combining the CDR3 with reference TRBV7-6 and TRBJ2-2 gives the whole variable domain GAGVSQSPRYKVTKRGQDVALRCDPISGHVSLYWYRQALGQGPEFLTYFNYEAQQDKSGLPNDRFSAERPEGSISTLTIQRTEQRDSAMYRCASSSGLANTGELFFGEGSRLTVL.

This clone was detected a few times. The V call is TRBV30, the J call TRBJ1-1; tentative D call: TRBD1 (5 bases). This CDR3 is built from 14 residues. The V end lost 0 bases, the J end lost 2 bases, and 10 bases lay between the germline ends. CDR1 is GTSNPN and CDR2 is SVGIG in the germline V gene (reference sequence). CDR3 residues: CAWSVRGFNTEAFF. CDR3 coding DNA: TGTGCCTGGAGTGTAAGGGGTTTTAACACTGAAGCTTTCTTT.

In DNA form, the CDR3 reads TGCGCCAGCAGCCAAGTCGACATCCCGCCCCAGCATTTT. This codes for CASSQVDIPPQHF. This chain uses TRBV4-1 with TRBJ1-5; the D is unclear. Trimming removed 1 base at V and 9 bases at J, with 10 bases between. This CDR3 is 13 amino acids long. CDR1 is MGHRA and CDR2 is YSYEKL in the germline V gene.

The V call is TRBV5-6, the J call TRBJ1-1, with D hard to call. Per germline, CDR1 SGHDT and CDR2 YYEEEE. Trimming stripped 0 bases from V and 2 bases from J, with 5 bases between. This CDR3 region has 13 residues. In DNA, the CDR3 is TGTGCCAGCAGCTTGGCTCGTAACACTGAAGCTTTCTTT. Protein sequence: CASSLARNTEAFF.

This clone has only one observation. This rearrangement joins TRBV10-3 to TRBJ2-3; D is unresolved. There are 18 residues in the CDR3. V lost 6 bases, J lost 0 bases, and 22 bases lay in between. Germline V gene sequence: CDR1 ENHRY, CDR2 SYGVKD. The CDR3 nucleotides read TGTGCCATCAGCGGCCCCCCGAGGAGCAGTACTAGCACAGATACGCAGTATTTT. This gives the protein CAISGPPRSSTSTDTQYF.

CDR3 residues: CASGKGRGYGYTF. The CDR3 region has the DNA TGTGCCAGCGGAAAGGGGAGGGGGTATGGCTACACCTTC. The chain has TRBV28 and TRBJ1-2; possible D gene TRBD1, 6 bases. Germline assignment: CDR1 MDHEN and CDR2 SYDVKM. The CDR3 consists of 13 residues. V was cut by 8 bases and J by 5 bases, with 15 bases left in between.